The clone carrying this TCR beta chain was seen ten or more times. TCRdb reprocessed the PCR reads via MiXCR. The sample contains 21,000 or so clones, 18% of which appear only once. This specimen belongs to a study of metastatic and nonmetastatic thyroid tumors. No patient received treatment before thyroid surgery. Unmatched junction bases numbered 0, after V lost 0 bases and J lost 7 bases. CDR1 is SGHKS and CDR2 is YYEKEE in the germline V gene (reference sequence). This CDR3 is built from 12 residues. The V call is TRBV5-5, the J call TRBJ1-2; 7 positions match TRBD1. Sequenced sample: blood. This clonotype was sampled from a male donor with papillary thyroid cancer or a benign thyroid nodule (not recorded which). Some clones in this sample may be carry-over from other donors' samples. CDR3 sequence: CASSLGQGGYTF. CDR3 DNA: TGTGCCAGCAGCTTGGGACAGGGTGGCTACACCTTC.